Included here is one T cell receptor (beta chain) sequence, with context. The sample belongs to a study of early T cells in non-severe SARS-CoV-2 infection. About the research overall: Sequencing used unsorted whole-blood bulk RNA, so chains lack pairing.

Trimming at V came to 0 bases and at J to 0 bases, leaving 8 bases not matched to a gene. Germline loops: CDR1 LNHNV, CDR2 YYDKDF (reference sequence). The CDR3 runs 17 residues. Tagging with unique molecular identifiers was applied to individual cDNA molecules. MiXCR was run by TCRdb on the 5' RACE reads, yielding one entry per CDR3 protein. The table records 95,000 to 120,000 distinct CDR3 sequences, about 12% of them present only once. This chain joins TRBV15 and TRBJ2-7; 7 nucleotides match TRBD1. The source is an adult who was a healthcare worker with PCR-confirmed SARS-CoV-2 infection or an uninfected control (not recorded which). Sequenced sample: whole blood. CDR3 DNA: TGTGCCACCAGCAGAGACTGGACAGGTTATAGCTCCTACGAGCAGTACTTC. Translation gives CATSRDWTGYSSYEQYF. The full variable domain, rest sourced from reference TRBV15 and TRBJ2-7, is DAMVIQNPRYQVTQFGKPVTLSCSQTLNHNVMYWYQQKSSQAPKLLFHYYDKDFNNEADTPDNFQSRRPNTSFCFLDIRSPGLGDTAMYLCATSRDWTGYSSYEQYFGPGTRLTVT.